A single sample gave rise to the 4 T cell receptor beta chains below, sequenced in a study of CD8 T cells in Susac syndrome. Random hexamers were used to reverse transcribe an amount of roughly 0.5 to 1 ug RNA. A single record per CDR3 protein comes from TCRdb applying MiXCR to the immunoSEQ multiplex PCR reads. The repertoire includes 70,000 to 100,000 distinct CDR3 sequences, approximately 96% of them detected once, and around 0.62% sits in the top ten. Sequencing used CD8+ T cells from PBMCs. The receptors shown here come from a human donor with Susac syndrome.

The chain links TRBV27 to TRBJ2-7, with D possibly matching TRBD1 (5 bases). Germline V gene data show CDR1 as MNHEY and CDR2 as SMNVEV (reference sequence). Deletions cut 6 bases from V and 3 bases from J, with 27 bases between. The CDR3 runs 18 residues. CDR3 sequence reads: CASSQTRASPTAFYEQYF. The CDR3 DNA reads TGTGCCAGCAGCCAAACCAGGGCCTCCCCCACAGCCTTCTACGAGCAGTACTTC.

This clonotype was observed once. CDR3 amino acids: CASQLEGHGGTQYF. CDR3 in DNA: TGTGCCAGCCAATTAGAGGGCCACGGGGGTACGCAGTATTTT. This rearrangement joins TRBV7-3 to TRBJ2-3; tentatively, D is TRBD2 (6 bases). Germline V gene lookup returns CDR1 SGHTA and CDR2 FQGTGA. V was trimmed by 8 bases and J by 8 bases, leaving 20 bases between them. The CDR3 runs to 14 residues. The whole variable domain, remainder taken from reference TRBV7-3 and TRBJ2-3, is GAGVSQTPSNKVTEKGKYVELRCDPISGHTALYWYRQSLGQGPEFLIYFQGTGAADDSGLPNDRFFAVRPEGSVSTLKIQRTERGDSAVYLCASQLEGHGGTQYFGPGTRLTVL.

V usage is TRBV6-5 and J usage is TRBJ2-7, with a tentative D call TRBD1 (6 bases). V shed 0 bases and J shed 2 bases, with 11 bases lying between them. This CDR3 is 15 amino acids long. The germline V gene has CDR1 MNHEY and CDR2 SVGAGI. The CDR3 sequence is CASSYSPGETYEQYF. The CDR3 DNA follows: TGTGCCAGCAGTTACTCACCAGGGGAGACCTACGAGCAGTACTTC.

This chain connects TRBV7-6 to TRBJ1-1, with a possible D match to TRBD1 (6 bases). This CDR3 comprises 15 residues. CDR1 and CDR2 (germline): SGHVS, FNYEAQ. Trimming shortened V by 1 base and J by 5 bases, and 14 bases separated the two germline ends. The CDR3 DNA reads as TGTGCCAGCAGCTTAGGGGGGCAGGGGAGGACTGAAGCTTTCTTT. This translates into CASSLGGQGRTEAFF.